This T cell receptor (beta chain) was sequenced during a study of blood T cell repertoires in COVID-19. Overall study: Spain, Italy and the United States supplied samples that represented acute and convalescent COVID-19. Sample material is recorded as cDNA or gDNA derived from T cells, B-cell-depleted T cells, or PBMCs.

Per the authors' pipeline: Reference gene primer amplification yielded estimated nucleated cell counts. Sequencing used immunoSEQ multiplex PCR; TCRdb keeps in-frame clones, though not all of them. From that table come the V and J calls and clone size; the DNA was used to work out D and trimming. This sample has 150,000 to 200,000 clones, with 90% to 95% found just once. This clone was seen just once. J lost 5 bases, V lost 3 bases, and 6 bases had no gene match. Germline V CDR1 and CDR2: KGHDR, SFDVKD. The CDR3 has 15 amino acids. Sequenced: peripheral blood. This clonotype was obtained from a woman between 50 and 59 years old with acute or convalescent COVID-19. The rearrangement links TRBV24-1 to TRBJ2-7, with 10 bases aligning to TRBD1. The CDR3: CATSDSGTGVNEQYF. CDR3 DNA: TGTGCCACCAGTGATAGCGGGACAGGGGTCAACGAGCAGTACTTC.